These 20 T cell receptor beta chains came from one sample sequenced in a study of blood T cell repertoires in COVID-19. TCRdb keeps only in-frame clones here, not all; method: immunoSEQ multiplex PCR. The sample yields 95,000 to 150,000 clones, about nine tenths seen once. The source material was peripheral blood. These receptors were collected from a man in his forties with acute or convalescent COVID-19.

This sequence joins TRBV5-6 and TRBJ1-5, with D hard to call. V lost 2 bases and J 10 bases, leaving 13 bases between the germline ends. The CDR3 runs to 13 residues. Germline-derived CDR1 and CDR2 are SGHDT and YYEEEE. For the CDR3, the DNA is TGTGCCAGCAGCTTTGGCCGAGGCCTACCCCAGCATTTT. Its protein product is CASSFGRGLPQHF.

The chain has TRBV7-2 and TRBJ1-4; D unclear. Germline CDR1 is SGHTA and CDR2 is FQGNSA. The V end lost 2 bases, the J end lost 4 bases, and 23 bases lay between the germline ends. This CDR3 is built from 19 residues. The CDR3 region has the DNA TGTGCCAGCAGCTTAAAGTCGCCCGGGTCAGTTATGGATAATGAAAAACTGTTTTTT. Amino acid sequence: CASSLKSPGSVMDNEKLFF.

The chain has TRBV19 and TRBJ1-2; weak D call: TRBD1 (6 bases). V was clipped by 4 bases and J by 7 bases, with 16 bases between them. CDR3 size: 14 residues. The germline V gene encodes CDR1 LNHDA and CDR2 SQIVND (reference sequence). The CDR3 protein is CASSTPAGAGGYTF. CDR3 nucleotide sequence: TGTGCCAGTAGTACCCCGGCAGGGGCGGGTGGCTACACCTTC. The variable domain in full, with the rest retrieved from reference TRBV19 and TRBJ1-2, is DGGITQSPKYLFRKEGQNVTLSCEQNLNHDAMYWYRQDPGQGLRLIYYSQIVNDFQKGDIAEGYSVSREKKESFPLTVTSAQKNPTAFYLCASSTPAGAGGYTFGSGTRLTVV.

The chain uses TRBV29-1 and TRBJ1-1; a possible D gene is TRBD1 (5 bases). This CDR3 has 13 amino acids. The germline gives CDR1 SQVTM, CDR2 ANQGSEA. V lost 1 base and J lost 3, with 9 bases in between. CDR3 coding DNA: TGCAGCGTTGAAGTGGGCAGGGACACTGAAGCTTTCTTT. It is translated as CSVEVGRDTEAFF.

The CDR3 protein is CASSPRDRVAGEAFF. The CDR3 DNA sequence: TGTGCCAGCTCACCCAGGGACAGGGTGGCAGGAGAAGCTTTCTTT. The chain is built from TRBV18 and TRBJ1-1, with TRBD1 identical over 9 bases. The CDR3 consists of 15 residues. In germline, CDR1 is KGHSH, CDR2 LQKENI. Trimming cost V 3 bases and J 8 bases; bases outside gene matches: 10.

The V call is TRBV7-9, the J call TRBJ1-2; 9 bases align to TRBD1. J lost 5 bases, V lost 4 bases, and 2 bases had no gene match. Germline V gene data show CDR1 as SEHNR and CDR2 as FQNEAQ (reference sequence). This CDR3 region has 13 residues. The DNA of the CDR3 is TGTGCCAGCAGCTCGGGACAGGGTTATGGCTACACCTTC. Its translation is CASSSGQGYGYTF.

J is TRBJ1-3 and V is TRBV4-2; unclear D gene. Germline CDR1 is LGHNA and CDR2 is YNFKEQ. This CDR3 spans 17 amino acids. Trimming took 0 bases from V and 0 from J, leaving 12 bases between them. This chain's CDR3 is CASSQDLRGSSGNTIYF. CDR3 sequence (DNA): TGTGCCAGCAGCCAAGATCTGCGGGGATCCTCTGGAAACACCATATATTTT.

The gene calls are TRBV4-1 and TRBJ2-7, with 7 bases lining up with TRBD2. The CDR3 runs to 16 residues. V gave up 0 bases and J gave up 7 bases; unmatched junction bases: 12. Germline V gives CDR1 MGHRA, CDR2 YSYEKL. The CDR3 DNA sequence: TGCGCCAGCAGCCAAGATAGAACTAGCGATCTTGGGGAGCAGTACTTC. It is translated as CASSQDRTSDLGEQYF.

The chain combines TRBV18 with TRBJ1-5, with D tentatively TRBD1 (5 bases). Deletions cut 1 base from V and 7 bases from J, with 11 bases between. This CDR3 spans 14 amino acids. CDR1 KGHSH and CDR2 LQKENI come from the germline V gene. This chain's CDR3 is CASSPQEGLQPQHF. The CDR3 region has the DNA TGTGCCAGCTCACCACAGGAGGGGCTACAGCCCCAGCATTTT.

The chain uses TRBV5-1 and TRBJ1-2; D gene uncertain. Looked up from germline, CDR1 is SGHRS and CDR2 is YFSETQ. This CDR3 is built from 13 residues. V lost 2 bases, J lost 6 bases, and 11 bases lay in between. The CDR3: CASSFGANDGYTF. The CDR3 coding sequence is TGCGCCAGCAGCTTTGGAGCAAACGATGGCTACACCTTC.

V usage is TRBV19 and J usage is TRBJ2-2, with D possibly matching TRBD1 (6 bases). Per germline, CDR1 LNHDA and CDR2 SQIVND (reference sequence). The CDR3 runs to 15 residues. Trimming removed 3 bases from V and 7 bases from J, with 15 bases in between. The CDR3 coding sequence is TGTGCCAGTAGTATCGAAGGGCAGGGGTTCGGGGAGCTGTTTTTT. Translation gives CASSIEGQGFGELFF.

V gene TRBV11-2 combines with J gene TRBJ1-4; possible D gene TRBD1, 5 bases. CDR3 length equals 12 residues. Trimming pared 6 bases from V and 5 bases from J, leaving 7 bases between. The V gene's germline CDR1 is SGHAT and CDR2 FQNNGV. For the CDR3, the DNA is TGTGCCAGCAGTGCAGGGAATGAAAAACTGTTTTTT. Residues: CASSAGNEKLFF. Together with reference TRBV11-2 and TRBJ1-4, the CDR3 gives the full variable domain: EAGVAQSPRYKIIEKRQSVAFWCNPISGHATLYWYQQILGQGPKLLIQFQNNGVVDDSQLPKDRFSAERLKGVDSTLKIQPAKLEDSAVYLCASSAGNEKLFFGSGTQLSVL.

This clone was detected only once. Relative to the germline gene, one junction end is altered; a read error may explain this. This sequence joins TRBV7-7 and TRBJ2-3, with TRBD1 as a possible D gene (6 bases). The CDR3 runs 15 residues. Germline lookup yields CDR1 SSHAT and CDR2 FNYEAQ (reference sequence). The CDR3 region has the DNA TGTGCTAGCAGCTTAGGAGACAGGAGCACAGATACGCAGTATTTT. It is translated as CASSLGDRSTDTQYF.

The V call is TRBV4-2, the J call TRBJ1-4, with TRBD1 matching 8 bases. The CDR3 contains 17 residues. V lost 3 bases, J lost 7 bases, and 13 bases stayed unmatched. Germline-derived CDR1 and CDR2 are LGHNA and YNFKEQ. Here the CDR3 DNA reads TGTGCCAGCAGCCAGACTATTTCACAGGGGGGTAGTGAAAAACTGTTTTTT. It codes for CASSQTISQGGSEKLFF.

The genes are TRBV6-1 and TRBJ1-2, with D unclear. The CDR3 loop spans 13 amino acids. The germline V gene has CDR1 MNHNS and CDR2 SASEGT. V shed 5 bases and J shed 5 bases, with 12 bases lying between them. The CDR3 region is CASSHEAYYGYTF. As DNA, the CDR3 is TGTGCCAGCAGTCACGAGGCTTATTATGGCTACACCTTC.

This clone was observed a handful of times. The V call is TRBV27, the J call TRBJ2-2, with D possibly matching TRBD2 (5 bases). V was trimmed by 5 bases and J by 7 bases, leaving 11 bases between them. The germline gives CDR1 MNHEY, CDR2 SMNVEV (reference sequence). The CDR3 consists of 13 residues. Written as DNA, the CDR3 is TGTGCCAGCAGTCCTCCCGGGGTCGGGGAGCTGTTTTTT. Translated: CASSPPGVGELFF.

J is TRBJ2-5 and V is TRBV12-3 or TRBV12-4, with D unresolved. The CDR3 consists of 13 residues. V was shortened by 2 bases and J by 3 bases, with 7 bases between the two germline ends. CDR3 in amino acids: CASSLLAEETQYF. For the CDR3, the DNA is TGTGCCAGCAGTTTATTAGCAGAAGAGACCCAGTACTTC.

CDR3 sequence: CASTVRGLGETQYF. CDR3 DNA sequence: TGTGCCAGCACGGTCAGGGGGCTGGGAGAGACCCAGTACTTC. This chain connects TRBV2 to TRBJ2-5; 8 positions match TRBD1. CDR1 and CDR2 from the germline V gene are SNHLY and FYNNEI. V lost 7 bases to trimming and J lost 4 bases; unmatched junction nucleotides: 8. The CDR3 runs to 14 residues. Full variable domain (rest looked up from reference TRBV2 and TRBJ2-5): EPEVTQTPSHQVTQMGQEVILRCVPISNHLYFYWYRQILGQKVEFLVSFYNNEISEKSEIFDDQFSVERPDGSNFTLKIRSTKLEDSAMYFCASTVRGLGETQYFGPGTRLLVL.

The CDR3 DNA follows: TGTGCCAGCAGCTTCTTGGGGCTCAATTCACCCCTCCACTTT. It translates to CASSFLGLNSPLHF. The chain joins TRBV7-9 to TRBJ1-6; TRBD1 is a possible D gene (5 bases). Per germline, CDR1 SEHNR and CDR2 FQNEAQ (reference sequence). The V gene lost 3 bases and the J gene lost 7 bases, with 10 bases spanning the gap. CDR3 size: 14 residues.

V is TRBV13 and J is TRBJ2-2; 7 bases match TRBD1. This CDR3 spans 16 amino acids. Germline V gene sequence: CDR1 PRHDT, CDR2 FYEKMQ (reference sequence). V dropped 0 bases and J dropped 0; count of bases not matched to a gene: 1. Here the CDR3 reads CASSLGDRANTGELFF. CDR3 DNA sequence: TGTGCCAGCAGCTTAGGTGACAGGGCGAACACCGGGGAGCTGTTTTTT. Full variable domain (remainder filled in from reference TRBV13 and TRBJ2-2): AAGVIQSPRHLIKEKRETATLKCYPIPRHDTVYWYQQGPGQDPQFLISFYEKMQSDKGSIPDRFSAQQFSDYHSELNMSSLELGDSALYFCASSLGDRANTGELFFGEGSRLTVL.